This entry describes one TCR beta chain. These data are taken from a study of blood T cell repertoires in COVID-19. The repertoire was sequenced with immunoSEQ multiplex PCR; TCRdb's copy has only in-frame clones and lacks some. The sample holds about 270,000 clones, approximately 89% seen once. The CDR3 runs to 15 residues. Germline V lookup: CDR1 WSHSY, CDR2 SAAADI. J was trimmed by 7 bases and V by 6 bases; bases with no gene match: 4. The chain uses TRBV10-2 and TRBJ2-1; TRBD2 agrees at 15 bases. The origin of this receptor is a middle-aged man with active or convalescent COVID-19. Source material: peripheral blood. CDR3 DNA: TGCGCCAGCAGGCGAGGACTAGCGGGGGGGAATGAGCAGTTCTTC. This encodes CASRRGLAGGNEQFF.